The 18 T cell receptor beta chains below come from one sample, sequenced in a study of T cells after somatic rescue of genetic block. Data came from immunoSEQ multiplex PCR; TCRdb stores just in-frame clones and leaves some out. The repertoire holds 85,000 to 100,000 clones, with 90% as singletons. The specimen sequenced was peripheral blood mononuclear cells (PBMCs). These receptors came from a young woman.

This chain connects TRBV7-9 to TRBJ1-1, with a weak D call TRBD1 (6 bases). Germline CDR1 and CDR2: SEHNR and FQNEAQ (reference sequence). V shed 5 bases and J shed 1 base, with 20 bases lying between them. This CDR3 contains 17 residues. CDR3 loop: CASSPPKGQGQNTEAFF. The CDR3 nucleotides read TGTGCCAGCAGCCCCCCCAAGGGGCAGGGACAGAACACTGAAGCTTTCTTT.

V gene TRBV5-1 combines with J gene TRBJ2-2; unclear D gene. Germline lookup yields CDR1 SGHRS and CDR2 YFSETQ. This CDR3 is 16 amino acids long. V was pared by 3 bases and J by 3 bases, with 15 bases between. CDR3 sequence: CASSSDADPDTGELFF. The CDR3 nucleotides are TGCGCCAGCAGCTCGGACGCGGACCCTGACACCGGGGAGCTGTTTTTT.

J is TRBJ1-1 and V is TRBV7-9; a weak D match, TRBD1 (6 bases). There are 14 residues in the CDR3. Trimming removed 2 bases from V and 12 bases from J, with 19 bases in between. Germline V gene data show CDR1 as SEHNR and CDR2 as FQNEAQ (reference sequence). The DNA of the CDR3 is TGTGCCAGCAGCTTAAGGGGTGGGGGCCTGGGGTCTTTCTTT. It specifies CASSLRGGGLGSFF.

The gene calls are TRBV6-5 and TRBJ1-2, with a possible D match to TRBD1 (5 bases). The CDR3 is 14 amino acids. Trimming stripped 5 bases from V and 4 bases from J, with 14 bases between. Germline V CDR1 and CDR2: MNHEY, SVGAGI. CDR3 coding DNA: TGTGCCAGCAGTCAAAATCAGGGTGGCTATGGCTACACCTTC. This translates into CASSQNQGGYGYTF.

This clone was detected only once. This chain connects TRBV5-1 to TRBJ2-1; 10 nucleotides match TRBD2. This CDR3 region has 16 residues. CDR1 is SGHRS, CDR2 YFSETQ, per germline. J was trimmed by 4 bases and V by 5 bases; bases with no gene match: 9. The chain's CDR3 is CASSPLLAGAYNEQFF. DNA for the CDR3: TGCGCCAGCAGTCCCCTCCTAGCGGGAGCATACAATGAGCAGTTCTTC.

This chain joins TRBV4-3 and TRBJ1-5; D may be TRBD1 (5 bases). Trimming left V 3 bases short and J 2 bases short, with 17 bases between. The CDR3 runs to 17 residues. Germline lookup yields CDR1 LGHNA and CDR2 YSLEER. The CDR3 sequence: CASSQDMGASGNQPQHF. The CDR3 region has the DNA TGCGCCAGCAGCCAGGACATGGGAGCGAGTGGCAATCAGCCCCAGCATTTT.

CDR3 loop: CASSLEGTSGHNEQFF. CDR3 DNA sequence: TGTGCCAGCAGCTTAGAAGGGACTAGCGGACACAATGAGCAGTTCTTC. The J gene is TRBJ2-1, the V gene TRBV11-3, with 11 positions matching TRBD2. V dropped 0 bases and J dropped 5; count of bases not matched to a gene: 3. Germline loops: CDR1 SGHNT, CDR2 YENEEA. The CDR3 runs 16 residues.

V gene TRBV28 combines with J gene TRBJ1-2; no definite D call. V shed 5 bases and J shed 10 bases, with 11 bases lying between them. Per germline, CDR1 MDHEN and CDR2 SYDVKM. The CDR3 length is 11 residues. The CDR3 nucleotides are TGTGCCAGCAGTCCCACCCTTATCTACACCTTC. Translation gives CASSPTLIYTF.

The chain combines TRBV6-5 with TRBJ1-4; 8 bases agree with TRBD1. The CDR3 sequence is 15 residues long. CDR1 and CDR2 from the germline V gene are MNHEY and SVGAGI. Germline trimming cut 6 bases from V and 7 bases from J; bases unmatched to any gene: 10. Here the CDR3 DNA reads TGTGCCAGCAGCCGACAGGGGTTTCACGGTGAAAAACTGTTTTTT. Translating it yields CASSRQGFHGEKLFF.

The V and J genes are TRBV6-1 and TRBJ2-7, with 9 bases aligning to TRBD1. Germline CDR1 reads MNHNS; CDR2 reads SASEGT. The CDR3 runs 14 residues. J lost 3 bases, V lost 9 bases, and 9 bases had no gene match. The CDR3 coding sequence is TGTGCCAGTGAATTCGGGACAGGGCACTACGAGCAGTACTTC. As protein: CASEFGTGHYEQYF.

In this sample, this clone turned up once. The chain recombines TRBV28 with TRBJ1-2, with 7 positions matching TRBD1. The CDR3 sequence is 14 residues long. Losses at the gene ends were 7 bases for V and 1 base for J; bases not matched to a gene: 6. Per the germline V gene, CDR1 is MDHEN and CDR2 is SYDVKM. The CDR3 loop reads CASTGTAVNYGYTF. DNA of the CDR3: TGTGCCAGCACCGGGACAGCAGTTAACTATGGCTACACCTTC.

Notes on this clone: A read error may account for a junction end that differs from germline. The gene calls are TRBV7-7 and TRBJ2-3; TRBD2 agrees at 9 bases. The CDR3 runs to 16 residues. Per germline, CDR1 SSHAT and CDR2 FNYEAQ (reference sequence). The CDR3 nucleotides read TGTGCTAGCAGCTTAGGGCTAGCGGGACCGACAGATACGCAGTATTTT. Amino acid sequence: CASSLGLAGPTDTQYF.

DNA for the CDR3: TGTGCCACCAGCAGCGGAATAGCGCCGACTGAAGCTTTCTTT. It specifies CATSSGIAPTEAFF. This chain uses TRBV15 with TRBJ1-1; D remains ambiguous. Germline V lookup: CDR1 LNHNV, CDR2 YYDKDF (reference sequence). This CDR3 has 14 residues. V was clipped by 3 bases and J by 5 bases, with 13 bases between them.

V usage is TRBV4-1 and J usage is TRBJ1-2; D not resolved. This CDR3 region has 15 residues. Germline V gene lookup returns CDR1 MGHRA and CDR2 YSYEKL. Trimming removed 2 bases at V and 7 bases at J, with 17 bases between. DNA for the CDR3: TGCGCCAGCAGCCAACCTAGACTGGGCGGCGGTGGCTACACCTTC. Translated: CASSQPRLGGGGYTF.

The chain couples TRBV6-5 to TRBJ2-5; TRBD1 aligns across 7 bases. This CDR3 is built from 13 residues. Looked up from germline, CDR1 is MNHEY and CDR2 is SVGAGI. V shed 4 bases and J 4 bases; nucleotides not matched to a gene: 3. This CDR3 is CASSFYRGETQYF. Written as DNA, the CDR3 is TGTGCCAGCAGTTTCTACAGGGGAGAGACCCAGTACTTC.

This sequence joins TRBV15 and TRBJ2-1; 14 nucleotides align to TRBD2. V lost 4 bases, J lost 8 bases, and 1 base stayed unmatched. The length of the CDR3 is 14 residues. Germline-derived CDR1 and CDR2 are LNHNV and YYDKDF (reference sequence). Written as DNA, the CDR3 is TGTGCCACCAGCATGACTAGCGGGGGGGATGAGCAGTTCTTC. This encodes CATSMTSGGDEQFF.

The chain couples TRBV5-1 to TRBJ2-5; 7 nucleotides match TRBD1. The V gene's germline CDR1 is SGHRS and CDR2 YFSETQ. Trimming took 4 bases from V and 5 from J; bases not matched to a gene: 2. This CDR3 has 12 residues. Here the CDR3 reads CASSADRETQYF. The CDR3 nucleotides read TGCGCCAGCAGCGCGGACAGGGAGACCCAGTACTTC.

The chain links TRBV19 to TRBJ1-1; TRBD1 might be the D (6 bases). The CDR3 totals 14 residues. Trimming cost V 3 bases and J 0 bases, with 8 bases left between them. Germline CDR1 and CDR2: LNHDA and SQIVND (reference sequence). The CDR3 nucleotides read TGTGCCAGTAGTATGGGACACATGAACACTGAAGCTTTCTTT. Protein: CASSMGHMNTEAFF.